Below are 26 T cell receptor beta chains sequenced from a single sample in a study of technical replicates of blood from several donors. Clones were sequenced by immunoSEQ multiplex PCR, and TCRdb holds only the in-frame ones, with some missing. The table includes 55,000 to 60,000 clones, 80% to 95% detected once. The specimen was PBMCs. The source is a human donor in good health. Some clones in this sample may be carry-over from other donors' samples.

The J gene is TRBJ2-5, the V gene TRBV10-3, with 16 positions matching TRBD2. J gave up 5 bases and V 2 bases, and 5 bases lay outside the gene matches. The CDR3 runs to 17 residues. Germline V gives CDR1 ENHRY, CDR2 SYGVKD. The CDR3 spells CAISEGGLAGGPETQYF. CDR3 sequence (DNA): TGTGCCATCAGTGAGGGGGGACTAGCGGGGGGGCCTGAGACCCAGTACTTC.

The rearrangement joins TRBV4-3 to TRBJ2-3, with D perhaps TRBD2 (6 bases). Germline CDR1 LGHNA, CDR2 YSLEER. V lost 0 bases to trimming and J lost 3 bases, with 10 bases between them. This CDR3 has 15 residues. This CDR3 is CASSQDRRGTDTQYF. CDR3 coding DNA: TGCGCCAGCAGCCAAGATCGGCGGGGAACAGATACGCAGTATTTT.

CDR3 coding DNA: TGTGCCAGCTCAGGGAACAGGGAGCAGCCCCAGCATTTT. This sequence encodes CASSGNREQPQHF. The gene calls are TRBV18 and TRBJ1-5; D is perhaps TRBD1 (6 bases). The CDR3 length is 13 residues. The germline V gene has CDR1 KGHSH and CDR2 LQKENI. Trimming shortened V by 5 bases and J by 7 bases, and 12 bases separated the two germline ends.

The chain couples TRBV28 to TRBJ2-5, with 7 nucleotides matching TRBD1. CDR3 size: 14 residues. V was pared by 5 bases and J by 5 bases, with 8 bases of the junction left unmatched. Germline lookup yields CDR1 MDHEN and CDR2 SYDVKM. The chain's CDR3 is CASSKRGPGETQYF. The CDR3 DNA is TGTGCCAGCAGTAAGAGGGGGCCAGGGGAGACCCAGTACTTC.

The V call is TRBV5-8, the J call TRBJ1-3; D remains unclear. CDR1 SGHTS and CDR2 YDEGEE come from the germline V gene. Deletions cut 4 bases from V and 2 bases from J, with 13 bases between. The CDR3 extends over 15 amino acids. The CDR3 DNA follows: TGTGCCAGCAGCCACCCGAGGGTAACTGGAAACACCATATATTTT. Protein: CASSHPRVTGNTIYF.

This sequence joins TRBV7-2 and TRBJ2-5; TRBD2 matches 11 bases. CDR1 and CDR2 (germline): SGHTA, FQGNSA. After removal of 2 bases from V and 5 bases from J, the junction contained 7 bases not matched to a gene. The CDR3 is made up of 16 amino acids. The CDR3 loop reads CASSLSPGLAAETQYF. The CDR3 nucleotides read TGTGCCAGCAGCTTAAGTCCGGGACTAGCGGCCGAGACCCAGTACTTC.

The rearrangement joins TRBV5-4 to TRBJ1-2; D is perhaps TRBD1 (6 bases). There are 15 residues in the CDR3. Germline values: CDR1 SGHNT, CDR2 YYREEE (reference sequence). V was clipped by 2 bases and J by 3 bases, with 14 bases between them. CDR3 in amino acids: CASSFGGAGYYGYTF. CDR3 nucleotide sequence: TGTGCCAGCAGCTTTGGGGGGGCGGGCTACTATGGCTACACCTTC.

CDR3 nucleotide sequence: TGTGCCAGCTCACCCTTGGGGGGGGCAGAGACCCAGTACTTC. Amino acid sequence: CASSPLGGAETQYF. The V call is TRBV18, the J call TRBJ2-5; D may be TRBD2 (7 bases). CDR1 and CDR2 (germline): KGHSH, LQKENI. The CDR3 sequence is 14 residues long. V shed 3 bases and J shed 4 bases, with 12 bases lying between them.

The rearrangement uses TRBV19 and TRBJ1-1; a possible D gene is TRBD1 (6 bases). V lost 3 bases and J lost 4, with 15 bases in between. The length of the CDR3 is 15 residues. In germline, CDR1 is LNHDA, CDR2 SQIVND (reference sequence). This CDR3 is CASSMAGVRGTEAFF. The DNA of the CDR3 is TGTGCCAGTAGTATGGCAGGGGTGAGAGGCACTGAAGCTTTCTTT. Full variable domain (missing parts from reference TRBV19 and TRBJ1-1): DGGITQSPKYLFRKEGQNVTLSCEQNLNHDAMYWYRQDPGQGLRLIYYSQIVNDFQKGDIAEGYSVSREKKESFPLTVTSAQKNPTAFYLCASSMAGVRGTEAFFGQGTRLTVV.

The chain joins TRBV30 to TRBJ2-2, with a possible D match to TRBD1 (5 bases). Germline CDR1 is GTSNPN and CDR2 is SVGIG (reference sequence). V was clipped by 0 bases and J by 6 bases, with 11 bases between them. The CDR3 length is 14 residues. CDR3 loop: CAWSVGPRAGELFF. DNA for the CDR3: TGTGCCTGGAGTGTGGGGCCCCGGGCCGGGGAGCTGTTTTTT.

CDR3 sequence reads: CASSYSTGRAYEQYF. CDR3 nucleotides: TGTGCCAGCAGTTACTCGACGGGCAGGGCCTACGAGCAGTACTTC. V and J are TRBV6-5 and TRBJ2-7; D is possibly TRBD1 (5 bases). The CDR3 covers 15 residues. In germline, CDR1 is MNHEY, CDR2 SVGAGI. Trimming took 0 bases from V and 2 from J, leaving 11 bases between them.

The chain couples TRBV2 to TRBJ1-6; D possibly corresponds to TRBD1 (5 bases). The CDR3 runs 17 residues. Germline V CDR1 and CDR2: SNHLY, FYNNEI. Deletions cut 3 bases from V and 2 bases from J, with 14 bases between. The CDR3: CASSDLGPVAYNSPLHF. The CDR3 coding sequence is TGTGCCAGCAGTGATTTGGGGCCGGTCGCCTATAATTCACCCCTCCACTTT.

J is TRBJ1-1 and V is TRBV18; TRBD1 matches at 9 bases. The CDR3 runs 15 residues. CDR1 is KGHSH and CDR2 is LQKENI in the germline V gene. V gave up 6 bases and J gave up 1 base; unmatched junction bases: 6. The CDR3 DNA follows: TGTGCCAGCTCCGAAACAGGGGGCGAGAACACTGAAGCTTTCTTT. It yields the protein CASSETGGENTEAFF.

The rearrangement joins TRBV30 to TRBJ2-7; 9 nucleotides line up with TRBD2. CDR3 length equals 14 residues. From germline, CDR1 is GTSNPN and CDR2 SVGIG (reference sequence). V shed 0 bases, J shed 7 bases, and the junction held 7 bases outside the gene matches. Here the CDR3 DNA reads TGTGCCTGGAGTGTTACTAGCGGGTTAGGTGAGCAGTACTTC. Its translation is CAWSVTSGLGEQYF.

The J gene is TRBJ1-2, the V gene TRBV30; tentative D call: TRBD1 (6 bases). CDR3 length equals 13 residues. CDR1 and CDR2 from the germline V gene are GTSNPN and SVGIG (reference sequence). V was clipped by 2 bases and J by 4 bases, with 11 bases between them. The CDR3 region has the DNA TGTGCCTGGAGTCTGGGGGGGCCCTATGGCTACACCTTC. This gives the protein CAWSLGGPYGYTF.

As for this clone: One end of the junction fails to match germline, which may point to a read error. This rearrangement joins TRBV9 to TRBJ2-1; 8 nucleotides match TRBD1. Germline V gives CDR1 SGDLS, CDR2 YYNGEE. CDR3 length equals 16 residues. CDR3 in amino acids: CASSVGQGSAYNKQFF. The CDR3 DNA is TGTGCCAGCAGCGTAGGACAGGGGTCCGCCTACAATAAGCAGTTCTTC.

CDR3 DNA sequence: TGTGCCAGCAGCTTGATGGACAGGGTATCGAAAGAGCAGTACTTC. This encodes CASSLMDRVSKEQYF. This chain links TRBV7-8 with TRBJ2-7; 8 bases agree with TRBD1. Trimming cost V 3 bases and J 7 bases; bases outside gene matches: 11. CDR3 length: 15 amino acids. Germline V gene data show CDR1 as SGHVS and CDR2 as FQNEAQ.

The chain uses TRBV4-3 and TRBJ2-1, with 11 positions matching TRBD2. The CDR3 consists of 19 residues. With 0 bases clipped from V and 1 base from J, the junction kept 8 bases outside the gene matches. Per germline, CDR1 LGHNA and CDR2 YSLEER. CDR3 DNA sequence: TGCGCCAGCAGCCAAGATGACGTAGCGGGAGGGGTTTCCTACAATGAGCAGTTCTTC. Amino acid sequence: CASSQDDVAGGVSYNEQFF.

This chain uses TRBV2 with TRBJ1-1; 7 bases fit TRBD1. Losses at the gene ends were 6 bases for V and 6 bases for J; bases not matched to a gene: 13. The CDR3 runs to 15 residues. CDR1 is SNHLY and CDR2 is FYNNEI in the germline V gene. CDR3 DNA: TGTGCCAGCAGAACGAACAGGGGTACGGTAGCTGAAGCTTTCTTT. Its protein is CASRTNRGTVAEAFF.

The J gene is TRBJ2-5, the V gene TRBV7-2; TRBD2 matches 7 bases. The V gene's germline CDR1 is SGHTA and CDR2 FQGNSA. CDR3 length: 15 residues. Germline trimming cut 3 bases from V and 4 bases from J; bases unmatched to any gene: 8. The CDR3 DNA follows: TGTGCCAGCAGCTTGCCTATCGCTAGCGGAGAGACCCAGTACTTC. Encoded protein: CASSLPIASGETQYF.

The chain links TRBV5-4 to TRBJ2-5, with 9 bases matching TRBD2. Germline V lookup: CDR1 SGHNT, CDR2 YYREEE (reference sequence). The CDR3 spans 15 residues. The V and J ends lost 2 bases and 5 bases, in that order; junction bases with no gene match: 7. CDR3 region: CASSLAGGWGETQYF. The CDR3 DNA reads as TGTGCCAGCAGCTTAGCGGGGGGCTGGGGGGAGACCCAGTACTTC.

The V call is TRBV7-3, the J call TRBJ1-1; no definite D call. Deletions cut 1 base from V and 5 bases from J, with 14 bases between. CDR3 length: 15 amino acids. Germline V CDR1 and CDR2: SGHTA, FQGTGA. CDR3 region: CASSLMVGGYTEAFF. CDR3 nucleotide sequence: TGTGCCAGCAGCTTAATGGTAGGAGGTTATACTGAAGCTTTCTTT.

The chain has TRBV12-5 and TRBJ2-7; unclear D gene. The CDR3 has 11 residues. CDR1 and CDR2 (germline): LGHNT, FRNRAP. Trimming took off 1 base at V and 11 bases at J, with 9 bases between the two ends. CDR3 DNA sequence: TGTGCTAGTGGTTTGGCCGGCAGGAAGTACTTC. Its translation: CASGLAGRKYF. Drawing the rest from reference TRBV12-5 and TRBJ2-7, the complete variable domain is DARVTQTPRHKVTEMGQEVTMRCQPILGHNTVFWYRQTMMQGLELLAYFRNRAPLDDSGMPKDRFSAEMPDATLATLKIQPSEPRDSAVYFCASGLAGRKYFGPGTRLTVT.

CDR3: CASSLVARSSYNEQFF. The CDR3, as DNA: TGTGCCAGCAGCTTAGTAGCGCGAAGCTCCTACAATGAGCAGTTCTTC. V gene TRBV7-2 combines with J gene TRBJ2-1; maybe TRBD2 (5 bases). Germline V gene data show CDR1 as SGHTA and CDR2 as FQGNSA. The CDR3 has 16 residues. V lost 1 base and J 0 bases, leaving 10 bases between the germline ends. Looking up the rest from reference TRBV7-2 and TRBJ2-1 gives the full variable domain: GAGVSQSPSNKVTEKGKDVELRCDPISGHTALYWYRQSLGQGLEFLIYFQGNSAPDKSGLPSDRFSAERTGGSVSTLTIQRTQQEDSAVYLCASSLVARSSYNEQFFGPGTRLTVL.

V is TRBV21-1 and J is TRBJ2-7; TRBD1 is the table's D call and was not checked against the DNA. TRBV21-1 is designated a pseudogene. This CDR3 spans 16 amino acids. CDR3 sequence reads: CASTQKPRDRVGEQYF. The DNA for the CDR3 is TGTGCCAGCACCCAAAAGCCCCGGGACAGGGTGGGAGAGCAGTACTTC.

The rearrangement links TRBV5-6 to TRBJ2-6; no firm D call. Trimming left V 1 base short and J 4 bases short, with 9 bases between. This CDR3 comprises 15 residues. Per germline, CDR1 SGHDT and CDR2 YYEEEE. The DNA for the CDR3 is TGTGCCAGCAGCTTGTTTATCCTCGGGGCCAACGTCCTGACTTTC. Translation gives CASSLFILGANVLTF.